These 4 T cell receptor beta chains share one sample of origin, sequenced in a study of early T cells in non-severe SARS-CoV-2 infection. TCRdb ran MiXCR on the 5' RACE reads and lists one entry per CDR3 protein. This sample has tens of thousands of distinct CDR3 sequences, with around 16% found just once. Sequenced sample: whole blood. The receptors shown here come from an adult who was a healthcare worker with PCR-confirmed SARS-CoV-2 infection or an uninfected control (not recorded which).

Note on this clonotype: Mismatch with germline at one junction end may stem from a read error. V and J are TRBV25-1 and TRBJ1-2; D is uncertain. Germline values: CDR1 MGHDK, CDR2 SYGVNS. CDR3 length: 12 amino acids. The DNA of the CDR3 is TGTGCCAGCAGTGAAGCTAGATTAGGCTTGCACTTC. Translated, it gives CASSEARLGLHF.

The chain carries TRBV27 and TRBJ2-7; TRBD1 aligns across 7 bases. V trimming: 6 bases; J trimming: 4 bases; junction bases outside the gene matches: 12. In germline, CDR1 is MNHEY, CDR2 SMNVEV (reference sequence). The CDR3 is 15 amino acids. CDR3 bases: TGTGCCAGCAGCTTCGGAAGACAGGGAGCGTACGAGCAGTACTTC. It is translated as CASSFGRQGAYEQYF.

The V gene is TRBV9, the J gene TRBJ2-7; weak D call: TRBD1 (6 bases). The CDR3 has 14 amino acids. From germline, CDR1 is SGDLS and CDR2 YYNGEE. Trimming removed 4 bases from V and 5 bases from J, with 16 bases in between. The CDR3 coding sequence is TGTGCCAGCAGCTCGGGGACACGAGGGGACGAGCAGTACTTC. Translation: CASSSGTRGDEQYF.

This chain connects TRBV5-1 to TRBJ2-7; 8 bases match TRBD1. The V gene end was trimmed by 4 bases and the J gene end by 1 base; junction bases not matched to a gene: 7. Germline assignment: CDR1 SGHRS and CDR2 YFSETQ. The CDR3 runs to 15 residues. The CDR3 coding sequence is TGCGCCAGCAGCCTCGGGACAGGAGTTTCCTACGAGCAGTACTTC. Its translation is CASSLGTGVSYEQYF.